The text below deals with one T cell receptor (beta chain). What antigen it recognizes has not been identified. No base quality values were provided; no much bigger clone lies one nucleotide off. Collaborating institutions collected whole blood in K2EDTA tubes following their own protocols. For TCRbeta analysis, collaborators shipped samples in one of three forms: frozen whole blood, isolated PBMCs, or DNA extracted from either of those sample types. The CDR3 sequence holds 14 residues, the cysteine and phenylalanine included. The sequence is cut down to CDR3 DNA, 42 bases in frame from base 1. The germline V gene gives CDR1 as SGHRS and CDR2 as YFSETQ. A distance of 10 bases separates the germline ends of V and J, which lose 4 bases and 0 bases respectively. TCRbeta CDR3 regions were amplified from genomic DNA using the immunoSEQ Assay, a bias-controlled multiplex PCR. The source study handled its data this way. Within the assay, amplification of reference gene primers was used to estimate how many nucleated cells each sample contained. To quantify the absolute abundance of each unique TCRbeta CDR3 rearrangement, sequence reads were collapsed and filtered. For each sample, productive Simpson clonality was calculated as the square root of Simpson's diversity index across productive rearrangements. In its TCRdb copy, this immuneACCESS table keeps in-frame sequences only and misses some clones. Where compared with another copy, unresolved V genes explain less than half of these, and the others have no known cause. V, J and clone size derive from that table, while D and trimming were established from the DNA sequence. The sample table contains under 500,000 clones; only one count was recorded for around 88% of them. Approximately 4.3% of the sample is held by the ten biggest clonotypes.

The sample belongs to a study of blood T cell repertoires in COVID-19 (dated by TCRdb to about 2020). About the study as a whole: The collaborator samples originated in the United States, Italy and Spain and spanned the acute and convalescent phases of COVID-19. The material from the prospective study consisted of cDNA or gDNA derived from T cells, B-cell-depleted T cells, or PBMCs. Deeply sampled blood TCRbeta repertoires from subjects exposed to, actively infected with, or recovered from COVID-19 were included in the dataset. The repertoires were released in a freely available public database intended as a resource for research on the immune response to SARS-CoV-2. Samples came from the ongoing ImmuneRACE study (first 160 participants) plus 1,254 subjects from 6 global collaborators. The sample metadata nearly always contained a de-identified subject ID, COVID-19 status, age in years and sex. Where available, HLA class I and class II types were taken from metadata supplied by the sample provider and were not determined by assay-based typing. Results the study describes overall, beyond this receptor: How much clinical and demographic metadata was included differed by source and by participant, and the metadata was provided uncurated.

The clonotype comes from a woman in her 30s with acute or convalescent COVID-19. The chain links TRBV5-1 with TRBJ1-1, with a tentative D gene TRBD1 over 6 matching bases. Sequencing was performed on peripheral blood. The DNA reads TGCGCCAGCAGCCGGGACACCGTGAACACTGAAGCTTTCTTT. This is translated as CASSRDTVNTEAFF.